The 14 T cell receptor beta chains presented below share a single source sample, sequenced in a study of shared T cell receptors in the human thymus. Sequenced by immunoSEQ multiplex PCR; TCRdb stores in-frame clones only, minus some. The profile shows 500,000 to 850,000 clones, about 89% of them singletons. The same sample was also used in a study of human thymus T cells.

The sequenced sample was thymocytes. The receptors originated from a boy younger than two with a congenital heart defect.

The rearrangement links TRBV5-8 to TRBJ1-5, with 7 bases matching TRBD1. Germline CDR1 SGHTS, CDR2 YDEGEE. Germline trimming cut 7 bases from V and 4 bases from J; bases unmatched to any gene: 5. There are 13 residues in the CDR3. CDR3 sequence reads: CASRQGQNQPQHF. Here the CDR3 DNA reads TGTGCCAGCCGACAGGGTCAAAATCAGCCCCAGCATTTT.

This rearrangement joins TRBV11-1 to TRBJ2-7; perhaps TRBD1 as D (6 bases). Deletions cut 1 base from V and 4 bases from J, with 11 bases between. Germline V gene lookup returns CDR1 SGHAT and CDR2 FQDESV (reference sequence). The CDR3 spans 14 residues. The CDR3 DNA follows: TGTGCCAGCAGCTTAGGTGACAGGCGTTACGAGCAGTACTTC. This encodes CASSLGDRRYEQYF.

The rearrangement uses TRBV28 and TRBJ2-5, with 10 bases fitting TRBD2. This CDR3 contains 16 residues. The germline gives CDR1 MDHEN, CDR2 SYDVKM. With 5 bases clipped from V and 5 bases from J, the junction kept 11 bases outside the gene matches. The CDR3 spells CASSPPPSGSFETQYF. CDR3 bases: TGTGCCAGCAGTCCCCCCCCTAGCGGGAGCTTCGAGACCCAGTACTTC. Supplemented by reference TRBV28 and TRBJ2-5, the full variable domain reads DVKVTQSSRYLVKRTGEKVFLECVQDMDHENMFWYRQDPGLGLRLIYFSYDVKMKEKGDIPEGYSVSREKKERFSLILESASTNQTSMYLCASSPPPSGSFETQYFGPGTRLLVL.

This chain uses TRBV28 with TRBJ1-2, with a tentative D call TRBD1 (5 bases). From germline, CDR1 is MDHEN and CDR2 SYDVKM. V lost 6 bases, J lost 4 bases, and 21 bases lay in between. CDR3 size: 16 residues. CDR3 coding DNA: TGTGCCAGCAGACCCCTCGGAGGGACGAGTTTCTATGGCTACACCTTC. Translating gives CASRPLGGTSFYGYTF.

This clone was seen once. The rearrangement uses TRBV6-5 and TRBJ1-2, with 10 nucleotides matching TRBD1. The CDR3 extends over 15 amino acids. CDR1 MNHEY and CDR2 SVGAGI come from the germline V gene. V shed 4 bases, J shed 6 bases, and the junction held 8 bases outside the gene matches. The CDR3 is CASSSGDRGIDGYTF. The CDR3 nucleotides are TGTGCCAGCAGTTCGGGGGACAGGGGTATCGATGGCTACACCTTC.

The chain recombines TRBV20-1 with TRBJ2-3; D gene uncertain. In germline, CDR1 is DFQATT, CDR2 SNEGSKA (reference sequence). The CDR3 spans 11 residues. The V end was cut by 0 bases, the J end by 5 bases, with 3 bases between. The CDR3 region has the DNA TGCAGTGCTAGAGATCTAGATACGCAGTATTTT. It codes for CSARDLDTQYF.

DNA for the CDR3: TGTGCCAGCAGTCCAAGGGACAGCCACAATGAGCAGTTCTTC. Protein product: CASSPRDSHNEQFF. The chain has TRBV28 and TRBJ2-1; 7 bases are shared with TRBD1. J gave up 5 bases and V 5 bases, and 6 bases lay outside the gene matches. The CDR3 is 14 residues long. Germline loops: CDR1 MDHEN, CDR2 SYDVKM.

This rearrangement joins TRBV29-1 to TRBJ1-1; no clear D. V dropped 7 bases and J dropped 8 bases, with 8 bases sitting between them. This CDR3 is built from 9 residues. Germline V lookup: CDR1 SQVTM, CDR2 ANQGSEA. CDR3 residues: CSGGPEAFF. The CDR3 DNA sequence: TGCAGCGGTGGGCCAGAAGCTTTCTTT.

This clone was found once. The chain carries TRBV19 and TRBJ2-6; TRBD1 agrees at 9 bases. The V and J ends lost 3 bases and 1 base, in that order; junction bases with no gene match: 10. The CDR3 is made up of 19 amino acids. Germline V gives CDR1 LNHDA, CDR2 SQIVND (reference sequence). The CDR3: CASSMEPGQGPSGANVLTF. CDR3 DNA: TGTGCCAGTAGTATGGAACCGGGACAGGGACCTTCTGGGGCCAACGTCCTGACTTTC.

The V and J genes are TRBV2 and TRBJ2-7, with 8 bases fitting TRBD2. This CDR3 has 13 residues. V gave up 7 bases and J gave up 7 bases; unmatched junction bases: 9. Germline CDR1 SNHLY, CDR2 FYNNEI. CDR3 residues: CASMSGGPGEQYF. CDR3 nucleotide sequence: TGTGCCAGCATGTCGGGAGGGCCGGGAGAGCAGTACTTC.

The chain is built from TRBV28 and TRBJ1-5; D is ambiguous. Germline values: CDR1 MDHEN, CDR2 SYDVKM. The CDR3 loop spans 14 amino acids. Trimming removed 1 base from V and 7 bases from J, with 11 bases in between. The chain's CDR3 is CASSLFGSRQPQHF. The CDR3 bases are TGTGCCAGCAGTTTATTCGGGAGTCGCCAGCCCCAGCATTTT.

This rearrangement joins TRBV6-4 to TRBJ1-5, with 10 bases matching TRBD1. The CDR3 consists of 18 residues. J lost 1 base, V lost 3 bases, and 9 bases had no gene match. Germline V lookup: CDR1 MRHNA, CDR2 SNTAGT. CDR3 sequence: CASSETFGTGESNQPQHF. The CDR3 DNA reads TGTGCCAGCAGTGAAACGTTCGGGACAGGGGAAAGCAATCAGCCCCAGCATTTT.

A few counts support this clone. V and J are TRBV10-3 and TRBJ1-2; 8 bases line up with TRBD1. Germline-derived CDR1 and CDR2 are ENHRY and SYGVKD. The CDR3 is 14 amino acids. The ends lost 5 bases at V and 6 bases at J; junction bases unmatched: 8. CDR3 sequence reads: CAISCQGARDGYTF. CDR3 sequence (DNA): TGTGCCATCAGTTGTCAGGGGGCGCGTGATGGCTACACCTTC.

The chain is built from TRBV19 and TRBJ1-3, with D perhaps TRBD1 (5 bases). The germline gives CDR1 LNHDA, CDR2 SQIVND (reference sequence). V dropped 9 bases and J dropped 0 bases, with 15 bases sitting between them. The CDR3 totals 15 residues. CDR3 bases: TGTGCCAGCATGGGGGGGGATCGCTCTGGAAACACCATATATTTT. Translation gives CASMGGDRSGNTIYF.